The source of this TCR beta chain is a study of blood T cell repertoires in COVID-19. For the study at large: Acute and convalescent COVID-19 samples came from the United States, Italy and Spain.

Authors' data handling: For nucleated cells, counts were estimated from reference gene primer amplification. Sequencing used immunoSEQ multiplex PCR; TCRdb keeps in-frame clones, though not all of them. V and J calls and clone size follow that table, whereas D and trimming were derived from the DNA. Of 85,000 to 90,000 clones listed, approximately 90% are singletons. The CDR3 contains 16 residues. CDR1 KGHDR and CDR2 SFDVKD come from the germline V gene. The V gene lost 3 bases and the J gene lost 4 bases, with 17 bases spanning the gap. The J gene is TRBJ1-2, the V gene TRBV24-1; D perhaps matches TRBD1 (5 bases). The TCR comes from a human donor with active COVID-19. The donor label of this sample is uncertain. The sequenced material came from peripheral blood. CDR3 protein: CATSDNRQSEGYGYTF. In DNA, the CDR3 is TGTGCCACCAGTGATAACCGACAGTCCGAAGGCTATGGCTACACCTTC.